The 9 T cell receptor beta chains below all came from one sample that was sequenced in a study of shared clonotypes between healthy human individuals. Clones were sequenced by immunoSEQ multiplex PCR, and TCRdb holds only the in-frame ones, with some missing. The sample lists about 2.4 million clones, more than 85% occurring once. Sequencing was carried out using naive CD4+ T cells from PBMCs. Subset of the sample: CD45RA+ positively selected. These receptors came from a young man in good health. Some clones in this sample may be carry-over from other donors' samples.

The chain is built from TRBV5-1 and TRBJ2-7; unclear D gene. V dropped 0 bases and J dropped 1 base, with 17 bases sitting between them. This CDR3 comprises 17 residues. Per germline, CDR1 SGHRS and CDR2 YFSETQ. CDR3 loop: CASSLAQTPAHSYEQYF. The CDR3 nucleotides read TGCGCCAGCAGCTTGGCCCAAACACCAGCCCATTCCTACGAGCAGTACTTC.

This chain uses TRBV7-9 with TRBJ1-1; D perhaps matches TRBD1 (5 bases). The V end was cut by 4 bases, the J end by 0 bases, with 12 bases between. Germline lookup yields CDR1 SEHNR and CDR2 FQNEAQ (reference sequence). This CDR3 comprises 15 residues. The CDR3 nucleotides read TGTGCCAGCAGCTCCTCACAAGGGGTGAACACTGAAGCTTTCTTT. Protein product: CASSSSQGVNTEAFF.

This chain uses TRBV18 with TRBJ1-5; possibly TRBD1 for D (6 bases). The CDR3 has 14 residues. Germline V gene lookup returns CDR1 KGHSH and CDR2 LQKENI. With 6 bases removed from V and 4 bases from J, the gap between germline ends came to 13 bases. The CDR3 reads CASSQGQYNQPQHF. The CDR3 bases are TGTGCCAGCTCCCAAGGACAGTATAATCAGCCCCAGCATTTT. The whole variable domain, remainder taken from reference TRBV18 and TRBJ1-5, is NAGVMQNPRHLVRRRGQEARLRCSPMKGHSHVYWYRQLPEEGLKFMVYLQKENIIDESGMPKERFSAEFPKEGPSILRIQQVVRGDSAAYFCASSQGQYNQPQHFGDGTRLSIL.

This rearrangement joins TRBV7-3 to TRBJ2-3; D is unclear. Germline CDR1 and CDR2: SGHTA and FQGTGA. Deletions cut 6 bases from V and 0 bases from J, with 7 bases between. This CDR3 comprises 13 residues. The CDR3 reads CASSQGSTDTQYF. The DNA of the CDR3 is TGTGCCAGCAGTCAAGGTAGCACAGATACGCAGTATTTT.

The J gene is TRBJ1-2, the V gene TRBV20-1, with D unclear. Deletions cut 6 bases from V and 6 bases from J, with 11 bases between. From germline, CDR1 is DFQATT and CDR2 SNEGSKA (reference sequence). The CDR3 runs 11 residues. In nucleotides, the CDR3 is TGCAGTGCCCCCAAGGCCGATGGCTACACCTTC. Its translation is CSAPKADGYTF.

The rearrangement joins TRBV28 to TRBJ1-5, with D uncertain. The CDR3 covers 14 residues. CDR1 is MDHEN, CDR2 SYDVKM, per germline. Trimming left V 7 bases short and J 2 bases short, with 12 bases between. The DNA for the CDR3 is TGTGCCAGCACAGGCGAAAGGGGCAATCAGCCCCAGCATTTT. Translation gives CASTGERGNQPQHF.

As for this clone: This specimen includes other DNA sequences encoding the same CDR3. The rearrangement joins TRBV27 to TRBJ2-3; D is uncertain. The CDR3 consists of 13 residues. The germline gives CDR1 MNHEY, CDR2 SMNVEV (reference sequence). V was shortened by 4 bases and J by 0 bases, with 5 bases between the two germline ends. This chain's CDR3 is CASSSASTDTQYF. The DNA of the CDR3 is TGTGCCAGCAGTTCCGCTAGCACAGATACGCAGTATTTT.

This rearrangement joins TRBV7-6 to TRBJ2-3, with unresolved D. CDR3 length: 13 residues. V was pared by 0 bases and J by 5 bases, with 6 bases between. Germline V gene data show CDR1 as SGHVS and CDR2 as FNYEAQ. The CDR3: CASSLALEDTQYF. The CDR3 DNA is TGTGCCAGCAGCTTAGCCCTTGAAGATACGCAGTATTTT.

V gene TRBV5-1 combines with J gene TRBJ2-7; D gene uncertain. V dropped 7 bases and J dropped 0 bases, with 11 bases sitting between them. Germline V lookup: CDR1 SGHRS, CDR2 YFSETQ. This CDR3 has 13 residues. In nucleotides, the CDR3 is TGCGCCAGCGCAGCCCTAAGCTCCTACGAGCAGTACTTC. This gives the protein CASAALSSYEQYF. The entire variable domain, with the rest obtained from reference TRBV5-1 and TRBJ2-7, is as follows: KAGVTQTPRYLIKTRGQQVTLSCSPISGHRSVSWYQQTPGQGLQFLFEYFSETQRNKGNFPGRFSGRQFSNSRSEMNVSTLELGDSALYLCASAALSSYEQYFGPGTRLTVT.